This entry lists 15 T cell receptor beta chains sequenced from one sample in a study of shared clonotypes between healthy human individuals. CD8 cells regarded as naive lacked CD45RO, were positively chosen for CCR7, and omitted terminally differentiated effector memory CD45RA+ cells. Using immunoSEQ multiplex PCR, the repertoire was profiled, and TCRdb retains in-frame clones only, with some absent. The repertoire holds about 2.1 million clones, with approximately 92% as singletons. The specimen sequenced was naive CD8+ T cells from PBMCs. Every receptor here comes from a man aged 18 to 30 in good health. Some clones in this sample may be carry-over from other donors' samples.

This rearrangement joins TRBV11-3 to TRBJ2-7; 8 bases map to TRBD1. The ends lost 5 bases at V and 7 bases at J; junction bases unmatched: 4. CDR3 length: 12 residues. Germline values: CDR1 SGHNT, CDR2 YENEEA. CDR3 bases: TGTGCCAGCAGCACCACAGGGGGAGAGCAGTACTTC. This codes for CASSTTGGEQYF.

The V and J genes are TRBV15 and TRBJ1-4; D is unclear. The CDR3 length is 13 residues. V dropped 6 bases and J dropped 3 bases, with 8 bases sitting between them. Germline CDR1 and CDR2: LNHNV and YYDKDF (reference sequence). CDR3 region: CATSSAANEKLFF. The CDR3 DNA reads as TGTGCCACCAGTTCGGCGGCTAATGAAAAACTGTTTTTT.

Only one count was recorded for this clone. This chain joins TRBV28 and TRBJ2-1; 7 nucleotides agree with TRBD1. The CDR3 covers 15 residues. Germline CDR1 is MDHEN and CDR2 is SYDVKM. The trim removed 6 bases at V and 4 bases at J, leaving 9 bases unmatched. CDR3: CASRLDRDAYNEQFF. The CDR3 DNA follows: TGTGCCAGCAGACTAGACAGGGACGCGTACAATGAGCAGTTCTTC. The full variable domain, in which reference TRBV28 and TRBJ2-1 provide the parts outside the CDR3, is DVKVTQSSRYLVKRTGEKVFLECVQDMDHENMFWYRQDPGLGLRLIYFSYDVKMKEKGDIPEGYSVSREKKERFSLILESASTNQTSMYLCASRLDRDAYNEQFFGPGTRLTVL.

This chain links TRBV6-5 with TRBJ1-1, with 8 bases fitting TRBD1. This CDR3 has 14 amino acids. Trimming removed 8 bases from V and 1 base from J; junction bases left unmatched: 6. CDR1 is MNHEY and CDR2 is SVGAGI in the germline V gene. CDR3 sequence: CASAPGQGNTEAFF. The CDR3 DNA sequence: TGTGCCAGCGCCCCCGGACAGGGGAACACTGAAGCTTTCTTT.

The chain is built from TRBV7-9 and TRBJ2-7; D is possibly TRBD1 (6 bases). The CDR3 is made up of 15 amino acids. V was trimmed by 6 bases and J by 3 bases, leaving 18 bases between them. The germline gives CDR1 SEHNR, CDR2 FQNEAQ (reference sequence). CDR3 coding DNA: TGTGCCAGCAGGCCGTTAGGGGGAGAGGGCTACGAGCAGTACTTC. This encodes CASRPLGGEGYEQYF.

J is TRBJ2-3 and V is TRBV11-2; no clear D. This CDR3 is built from 12 residues. Per germline, CDR1 SGHAT and CDR2 FQNNGV. V was clipped by 0 bases and J by 14 bases, with 12 bases between them. CDR3 residues: CASSLDHPLSYF. The CDR3 DNA reads TGTGCCAGCAGCTTAGATCACCCACTGTCGTATTTT.

This clone was observed a handful of times. The sample contains more than one DNA sequence encoding this CDR3. The chain carries TRBV7-9 and TRBJ2-7, with no clear D. Trimming removed 3 bases from V and 0 bases from J, with 3 bases in between. Germline V CDR1 and CDR2: SEHNR, FQNEAQ (reference sequence). This CDR3 contains 12 residues. CDR3 coding DNA: TGTGCCAGCAGCTTGAGCTCCTACGAGCAGTACTTC. It translates to CASSLSSYEQYF.

This clone was detected once. The V call is TRBV28, the J call TRBJ2-2; TRBD1 might be the D (5 bases). The germline V gene encodes CDR1 MDHEN and CDR2 SYDVKM. V dropped 3 bases and J dropped 4 bases, with 12 bases sitting between them. The CDR3 loop spans 15 amino acids. The CDR3: CASSFSGQGTGELFF. CDR3 in DNA: TGTGCCAGCAGTTTTTCAGGGCAGGGCACCGGGGAGCTGTTTTTT.

This sequence joins TRBV29-1 and TRBJ2-7, with 9 bases aligning to TRBD1. CDR3 length equals 13 residues. The V and J ends lost 3 bases and 5 bases, in that order; junction bases with no gene match: 5. Germline V gives CDR1 SQVTM, CDR2 ANQGSEA. CDR3 loop: CSVEDRGYHEQYF. The CDR3 bases are TGCAGCGTTGAGGACAGGGGTTACCACGAGCAGTACTTC.

The chain is built from TRBV27 and TRBJ2-3; 9 nucleotides match TRBD1. Germline V gene lookup returns CDR1 MNHEY and CDR2 SMNVEV (reference sequence). The CDR3 length is 14 residues. J was trimmed by 4 bases and V by 6 bases; bases with no gene match: 5. CDR3 loop: CASRPDRGADTQYF. The CDR3 DNA reads as TGTGCCAGCAGACCCGACAGGGGGGCAGATACGCAGTATTTT.

This clone was observed a single time. This CDR3 reads CASSRDYSSYNEQFF. CDR3 nucleotides: TGTGCCAGCAGCCGGGACTACAGCTCCTACAATGAGCAGTTCTTC. This chain joins TRBV7-6 and TRBJ2-1; 7 nucleotides line up with TRBD2. The V segment lost 5 bases and the J segment 0 bases; nucleotides outside the gene matches: 4. This CDR3 comprises 15 residues. CDR1 is SGHVS and CDR2 is FNYEAQ in the germline V gene.

This clone appeared a single time. The chain has TRBV5-8 and TRBJ1-1; D is undetermined. The V gene's germline CDR1 is SGHTS and CDR2 YDEGEE. CDR3 size: 13 residues. Trimming took off 6 bases at V and 0 bases at J, with 9 bases between the two ends. CDR3 in amino acids: CASIDGLNTEAFF. For the CDR3, the DNA is TGTGCCAGCATCGACGGTTTGAACACTGAAGCTTTCTTT.

The V and J genes are TRBV19 and TRBJ1-1, with TRBD1 matching 9 bases. Germline lookup yields CDR1 LNHDA and CDR2 SQIVND (reference sequence). This CDR3 is built from 15 residues. V was clipped by 9 bases and J by 0 bases; unmatched bases: 8. As DNA, the CDR3 is TGTGCCAGCAAGGGGGACAGGGTCTTGAACACTGAAGCTTTCTTT. Protein sequence: CASKGDRVLNTEAFF.

This rearrangement joins TRBV19 to TRBJ2-7; D perhaps matches TRBD1 (6 bases). This CDR3 spans 14 amino acids. V was pared by 5 bases and J by 5 bases, with 16 bases between. Germline CDR1 is LNHDA and CDR2 is SQIVND (reference sequence). The DNA of the CDR3 is TGTGCCAGTAGTCTTGACGGGACACGGGACGAGCAGTACTTC. Translating it yields CASSLDGTRDEQYF.

This clone was observed a single time. This chain uses TRBV7-9 with TRBJ2-7; 8 bases are shared with TRBD1. The CDR3 consists of 16 residues. Trimming cost V 5 bases and J 3 bases; bases outside gene matches: 12. Germline V gives CDR1 SEHNR, CDR2 FQNEAQ (reference sequence). The CDR3 is CASSTTPGTGGYEQYF. The CDR3 bases are TGTGCCAGCAGCACGACTCCCGGGACAGGTGGCTACGAGCAGTACTTC.